The 30 T cell receptor beta chains below come from one sample, sequenced in a study of T cells in tuberculosis. TCRdb's table, derived via immunoSEQ multiplex PCR, lists solely in-frame clones and lacks some. Among approximately 57,000 clones listed, roughly 90% were seen once. After thawing and overnight rest, PBMC were stained with GMM-loaded CD1B tetramer, viability dye and anti-CD3 for sorting. The lipid loaded on the CD1B tetramers was C32 glucose monomycolate from Rhodococcus equi. The specimen sequenced was CD1b-GMM tetramer-negative cells sorted from PBMCs. Receptor source: an adult woman with latent tuberculosis.

The J gene is TRBJ2-5, the V gene TRBV10-3, with D possibly being TRBD1 (6 bases). The V gene's germline CDR1 is ENHRY and CDR2 SYGVKD. This CDR3 comprises 13 residues. Trimming took 6 bases from V and 1 from J, leaving 9 bases between them. The CDR3 DNA is TGTGCCATCAGCGGACAGCTCCAAGAGACCCAGTACTTC. Protein: CAISGQLQETQYF.

This chain uses TRBV4-2 with TRBJ2-3; 15 bases match TRBD2. Per the germline V gene, CDR1 is LGHNA and CDR2 is YNFKEQ. The ends lost 3 bases at V and 4 bases at J; junction bases unmatched: 2. The CDR3 totals 16 residues. The CDR3 DNA is TGTGCCAGCAGCCAGGGACTAGCGGGGGGCGCAGATACGCAGTATTTT. It is translated as CASSQGLAGGADTQYF.

The genes are TRBV7-9 and TRBJ2-7; possible D gene TRBD1, 6 bases. Trimming took off 2 bases at V and 2 bases at J, with 7 bases between the two ends. Looked up from germline, CDR1 is SEHNR and CDR2 is FQNEAQ (reference sequence). The CDR3 has 13 amino acids. The CDR3 nucleotides are TGTGCCAGCAGCTTACCAGGGGCCTACGAGCAGTACTTC. This translates into CASSLPGAYEQYF.

This clone was detected only once. The V call is TRBV7-3, the J call TRBJ1-1, with D possibly TRBD1 on 5 matching bases. Germline V gene sequence: CDR1 SGHTA, CDR2 FQGTGA. There are 19 residues in the CDR3. The V gene lost 2 bases and the J gene lost 0 bases, with 22 bases spanning the gap. The CDR3 DNA sequence: TGTGCCAGCAGCTTATTGGACAACTACAGCCTCAGCATGAACACTGAAGCTTTCTTT. It yields the protein CASSLLDNYSLSMNTEAFF.

This clone was observed once. This chain links TRBV2 with TRBJ2-3; D is possibly TRBD2 (5 bases). This CDR3 is 14 amino acids long. V shed 4 bases and J shed 0 bases, with 8 bases lying between them. Per germline, CDR1 SNHLY and CDR2 FYNNEI. The CDR3 is CASSADFSTDTQYF. As DNA, the CDR3 is TGTGCCAGCAGTGCGGACTTTAGCACAGATACGCAGTATTTT. Full variable domain (remainder filled in from reference TRBV2 and TRBJ2-3): EPEVTQTPSHQVTQMGQEVILRCVPISNHLYFYWYRQILGQKVEFLVSFYNNEISEKSEIFDDQFSVERPDGSNFTLKIRSTKLEDSAMYFCASSADFSTDTQYFGPGTRLTVL.

The genes are TRBV30 and TRBJ2-7, with 8 bases lining up with TRBD1. This CDR3 contains 13 residues. J was trimmed by 6 bases and V by 3 bases; bases with no gene match: 7. The germline gives CDR1 GTSNPN, CDR2 SVGIG (reference sequence). CDR3 coding DNA: TGTGCCTGGAGAGCTACAGGGGGTCGCGAGCAGTACTTC. As protein: CAWRATGGREQYF. The whole variable domain, remainder taken from reference TRBV30 and TRBJ2-7, is SQTIHQWPATLVQPVGSPLSLECTVEGTSNPNLYWYRQAAGRGLQLLFYSVGIGQISSEVPQNLSASRPQDRQFILSSKKLLLSDSGFYLCAWRATGGREQYFGPGTRLTVT.

CDR3 protein: CASSPGGAYNEQFF. CDR3 DNA: TGTGCCAGCAGCCCCGGCGGTGCCTACAATGAGCAGTTCTTC. V and J are TRBV9 and TRBJ2-1, with D hard to call. CDR1 SGDLS and CDR2 YYNGEE come from the germline V gene. The CDR3 runs to 14 residues. V was shortened by 4 bases and J by 2 bases, with 10 bases between the two germline ends.

This chain uses TRBV27 with TRBJ2-7; tentatively, D is TRBD1 (6 bases). Trimming pared 0 bases from V and 2 bases from J, leaving 11 bases between. From germline, CDR1 is MNHEY and CDR2 SMNVEV (reference sequence). This CDR3 has 15 residues. The CDR3 here is CASSLSPRGPYEQYF. In DNA form, the CDR3 reads TGTGCCAGCAGTTTATCGCCCAGGGGACCCTACGAGCAGTACTTC.

V and J are TRBV27 and TRBJ1-3, with 7 bases fitting TRBD1. The germline V gene encodes CDR1 MNHEY and CDR2 SMNVEV (reference sequence). After removal of 6 bases from V and 4 bases from J, the junction contained 6 bases not matched to a gene. The CDR3 consists of 14 residues. DNA of the CDR3: TGTGCCAGCAGGAGAGAACAGGGGGGAAACACCATATATTTT. Amino acid sequence: CASRREQGGNTIYF.

The genes are TRBV6-6 and TRBJ1-5; D might be TRBD1 (6 bases). Trimming pared 6 bases from V and 4 bases from J, leaving 16 bases between. CDR3 size: 15 residues. The germline gives CDR1 MNHNY, CDR2 SVGAGI (reference sequence). CDR3 nucleotide sequence: TGTGCCAGCAGATCCGACAGGTTGCCGAATCAGCCCCAGCATTTT. It encodes CASRSDRLPNQPQHF.

This sequence joins TRBV10-3 and TRBJ1-1; possibly TRBD1 for D (6 bases). The CDR3 consists of 15 residues. The V gene's germline CDR1 is ENHRY and CDR2 SYGVKD. The V gene lost 6 bases and the J gene lost 1 base, with 15 bases spanning the gap. As DNA, the CDR3 is TGTGCCATCAGAGTCCAGGGGAAAGGGAACACTGAAGCTTTCTTT. Amino acid sequence: CAIRVQGKGNTEAFF.

The chain couples TRBV7-2 to TRBJ1-1; 8 bases are a match to TRBD1. The V gene's germline CDR1 is SGHTA and CDR2 FQGNSA. The CDR3 is 15 amino acids. V gave up 4 bases and J gave up 5 bases; unmatched junction bases: 9. The CDR3 is CASSSRQGLGTEAFF. The DNA of the CDR3 is TGTGCCAGCAGCTCCCGACAGGGGCTAGGTACTGAAGCTTTCTTT.

This sequence joins TRBV5-1 and TRBJ2-4; the D gene is possibly TRBD1 (6 bases). The CDR3 loop spans 14 amino acids. The V end was cut by 4 bases, the J end by 7 bases, with 15 bases between. Looked up from germline, CDR1 is SGHRS and CDR2 is YFSETQ. CDR3 sequence: CASSEDSQRNIQYF. As DNA, the CDR3 is TGCGCCAGCAGCGAGGACAGTCAAAGGAACATTCAGTACTTC.

V and J are TRBV6-4 and TRBJ2-5; 8 bases match TRBD1. The CDR3 is made up of 14 amino acids. Germline trimming cut 3 bases from V and 4 bases from J; bases unmatched to any gene: 4. Germline V gene sequence: CDR1 MRHNA, CDR2 SNTAGT. For the CDR3, the DNA is TGTGCCAGCAGTGAGAACAGGGGGGCAGAGACCCAGTACTTC. Its protein product is CASSENRGAETQYF.

The chain recombines TRBV7-9 with TRBJ1-6; TRBD1 is a possible D gene (5 bases). CDR3 length: 12 amino acids. The V gene's germline CDR1 is SEHNR and CDR2 FQNEAQ (reference sequence). V was shortened by 5 bases and J by 7 bases, with 6 bases between the two germline ends. The CDR3 protein is CASSPGNSPLHF. As DNA, the CDR3 is TGTGCCAGCAGCCCAGGGAATTCACCCCTCCACTTT.

The rearrangement links TRBV7-3 to TRBJ2-1, with D tentatively TRBD1 (8 bases). This CDR3 has 14 residues. V shed 6 bases and J shed 6 bases, with 15 bases lying between them. CDR1 SGHTA and CDR2 FQGTGA come from the germline V gene. The CDR3 DNA reads TGTGCCAGCAGTCCACAGGGGGGGGGCAATGAGCAGTTCTTC. It yields the protein CASSPQGGGNEQFF.

The chain couples TRBV30 to TRBJ2-2, with D possibly matching TRBD1 (6 bases). V lost 4 bases to trimming and J lost 2 bases, with 8 bases between them. The CDR3 sequence is 13 residues long. Germline V gene sequence: CDR1 GTSNPN, CDR2 SVGIG (reference sequence). The DNA for the CDR3 is TGTGCCTGGACCGGGACAAACACCGGGGAGCTGTTTTTT. Amino acids: CAWTGTNTGELFF.

This clone was seen a few times. The chain has TRBV2 and TRBJ1-1, with 9 bases fitting TRBD1. The CDR3 consists of 14 residues. The V gene's germline CDR1 is SNHLY and CDR2 FYNNEI. V lost 10 bases to trimming and J lost 3 bases; unmatched junction nucleotides: 9. The CDR3 here is CAITGQGWHTEAFF. The CDR3 bases are TGTGCCATTACGGGACAGGGATGGCACACTGAAGCTTTCTTT.

CDR3: CASSLEGGDPLSGANVLTF. The CDR3 DNA reads as TGCGCCAGCAGCTTGGAAGGGGGCGACCCCCTGTCTGGGGCCAACGTCCTGACTTTC. The chain employs TRBV5-1 and TRBJ2-6, with 7 bases lining up with TRBD1. The V gene's germline CDR1 is SGHRS and CDR2 YFSETQ. This CDR3 has 19 amino acids. V lost 0 bases, J lost 1 base, and 10 bases stayed unmatched.

This chain joins TRBV29-1 and TRBJ2-7, with D possibly TRBD2 on 6 matching bases. Germline V gene sequence: CDR1 SQVTM, CDR2 ANQGSEA. Between the trimmed V and J ends, which lost 5 bases and 1 base, there was a span of 9 bases. The CDR3 is made up of 12 amino acids. The CDR3 spells CSVTGVSYEQYF. CDR3 DNA sequence: TGCAGCGTTACGGGGGTATCCTACGAGCAGTACTTC.

The V and J genes are TRBV9 and TRBJ1-2; D is unresolved. Germline V gene lookup returns CDR1 SGDLS and CDR2 YYNGEE. V was cut by 2 bases and J by 7 bases, with 9 bases left in between. The CDR3 has 12 amino acids. The CDR3 DNA follows: TGTGCCAGCAGCGTTTATGGCTCTGGCTACACCTTC. Translation gives CASSVYGSGYTF.

The CDR3 is CASGQGAGDGGELFF. CDR3 sequence (DNA): TGCGCCAGCGGACAGGGGGCTGGTGACGGCGGGGAGCTGTTTTTT. V gene TRBV5-1 combines with J gene TRBJ2-2, with 11 bases fitting TRBD1. Trimming cost V 7 bases and J 7 bases; bases outside gene matches: 9. The length of the CDR3 is 15 residues. Germline lookup yields CDR1 SGHRS and CDR2 YFSETQ.

The chain couples TRBV11-2 to TRBJ1-1, with 8 positions matching TRBD1. With V trimmed by 5 bases and J by 7 bases, 18 bases remained unmatched. From germline, CDR1 is SGHAT and CDR2 FQNNGV. The CDR3 contains 17 residues. CDR3 protein: CASSLTPTGVSVGEAFF. CDR3 coding DNA: TGTGCCAGCAGCCTCACCCCGACAGGGGTCTCCGTTGGTGAAGCTTTCTTT. Complete variable domain (other parts from reference TRBV11-2 and TRBJ1-1): EAGVAQSPRYKIIEKRQSVAFWCNPISGHATLYWYQQILGQGPKLLIQFQNNGVVDDSQLPKDRFSAERLKGVDSTLKIQPAKLEDSAVYLCASSLTPTGVSVGEAFFGQGTRLTVV.

The chain is built from TRBV27 and TRBJ2-4, with TRBD1 matching 7 bases. There are 14 residues in the CDR3. The germline V gene has CDR1 MNHEY and CDR2 SMNVEV (reference sequence). J was trimmed by 11 bases and V by 8 bases; bases with no gene match: 15. The CDR3 reads CASGRQGIDSVQYF. CDR3 DNA sequence: TGTGCCAGCGGGAGACAGGGTATTGACAGCGTTCAGTACTTC.

The chain couples TRBV6-5 to TRBJ2-7, with D tentatively TRBD1 (6 bases). V was clipped by 2 bases and J by 5 bases, with 10 bases between them. The CDR3 length is 13 residues. Germline CDR1 is MNHEY and CDR2 is SVGAGI. The CDR3 reads CASSYRTGNEQYF. CDR3 nucleotides: TGTGCCAGCAGTTACCGCACAGGGAACGAGCAGTACTTC.

This chain links TRBV6-5 with TRBJ1-2, with D unclear. The CDR3 is 13 residues long. Germline lookup yields CDR1 MNHEY and CDR2 SVGAGI. V was shortened by 5 bases and J by 1 base, with 8 bases between the two germline ends. The CDR3 sequence is CASSRGSNYGYTF. CDR3 DNA sequence: TGTGCCAGCAGTCGCGGCAGTAACTATGGCTACACCTTC.

The chain has TRBV30 and TRBJ1-2; 10 bases are shared with TRBD1. Trimming removed 1 base from V and 7 bases from J; junction bases left unmatched: 0. The CDR3 runs 12 residues. The germline gives CDR1 GTSNPN, CDR2 SVGIG (reference sequence). Here the CDR3 reads CAWSGTGGGYTF. DNA for the CDR3: TGTGCCTGGAGTGGGACAGGGGGTGGCTACACCTTC.

J is TRBJ2-3 and V is TRBV4-2; 14 bases line up with TRBD2. CDR1 and CDR2 from the germline V gene are LGHNA and YNFKEQ. The V segment lost 0 bases and the J segment 5 bases; nucleotides outside the gene matches: 10. The CDR3 covers 19 residues. CDR3 sequence: CASSQDYAGGLAGVDTQYF. CDR3 in DNA: TGTGCCAGCAGCCAAGATTACGCGGGGGGACTAGCGGGGGTAGATACGCAGTATTTT.

Turning to this clone: A read error may produce the germline difference seen at one junction end. The rearrangement links TRBV27 to TRBJ2-1; D is ambiguous. The CDR3 length is 12 residues. Germline V gene data show CDR1 as MNHEY and CDR2 as SMNVEV (reference sequence). In DNA, the CDR3 is TGTGCCAGCAGTTTCCGGTACAGTGAGCAGTTCTTC. Translating gives CASSFRYSEQFF.

V and J are TRBV6-4 and TRBJ1-1, with 9 bases matching TRBD1. Germline V gene data show CDR1 as MRHNA and CDR2 as SNTAGT. Trimming at V came to 6 bases and at J to 6 bases, leaving 11 bases not matched to a gene. CDR3 length equals 15 residues. The CDR3 DNA reads TGTGCCAGCAGCAAAACAGGGGGCGGTGAGTCTGAAGCTTTCTTT. Its translation is CASSKTGGGESEAFF.